These 20 T cell receptor beta chains were sequenced from one sample in a study of cytomegalovirus exposure and HLA in healthy donors. 13 Jbeta primers and 60 Vbeta primers were used for the PCR. This table comes from immunoSEQ multiplex PCR, and its TCRdb copy is limited to in-frame clones, with some not included. The listing contains 120,000 to 150,000 clones. Sequences were obtained from PBMCs. Receptors originate from a man aged 40-50 years in good health and CMV-seronegative.

Here the CDR3 reads CASSPRLDFYEQYF. The CDR3 DNA follows: TGTGCCAGCAGCCCTAGACTAGATTTCTACGAGCAGTACTTC. The chain couples TRBV7-2 to TRBJ2-7; possibly TRBD2 for D (6 bases). The length of the CDR3 is 14 residues. V lost 5 bases and J lost 3, with 14 bases in between. Germline CDR1 SGHTA, CDR2 FQGNSA. The whole variable domain, filled in from reference TRBV7-2 and TRBJ2-7, reads GAGVSQSPSNKVTEKGKDVELRCDPISGHTALYWYRQSLGQGLEFLIYFQGNSAPDKSGLPSDRFSAERTGGSVSTLTIQRTQQEDSAVYLCASSPRLDFYEQYFGPGTRLTVT.

The chain uses TRBV10-3 and TRBJ1-2; 8 bases agree with TRBD1. J lost 6 bases, V lost 7 bases, and 7 bases had no gene match. CDR3 length: 13 amino acids. Germline CDR1 and CDR2: ENHRY and SYGVKD. Here the CDR3 DNA reads TGTGCCATCACTGTGGACAGGGACCATGGCTACACCTTC. It codes for CAITVDRDHGYTF.

The J gene is TRBJ2-7, the V gene TRBV5-1; D perhaps matches TRBD1 (5 bases). The CDR3 extends over 14 amino acids. V dropped 1 base and J dropped 2 bases, with 10 bases sitting between them. The germline V gene has CDR1 SGHRS and CDR2 YFSETQ. The CDR3 reads CASSLNGQTYEQYF. The CDR3 nucleotides read TGCGCCAGCAGCTTGAACGGACAAACCTACGAGCAGTACTTC.

The chain is built from TRBV7-9 and TRBJ1-1; a weak D match, TRBD1 (5 bases). CDR1 is SEHNR, CDR2 FQNEAQ, per germline (reference sequence). This CDR3 has 14 residues. V was clipped by 0 bases and J by 5 bases, with 10 bases between them. The CDR3 DNA follows: TGTGCCAGCAGCTTAGCGGCAGGGAGGACTGAAGCTTTCTTT. This encodes CASSLAAGRTEAFF. Based on the CDR3 plus reference TRBV7-9 and TRBJ1-1, the full variable domain is DTGVSQNPRHKITKRGQNVTFRCDPISEHNRLYWYRQTLGQGPEFLTYFQNEAQLEKSRLLSDRFSAERPKGSFSTLEIQRTEQGDSAMYLCASSLAAGRTEAFFGQGTRLTVV.

This rearrangement joins TRBV7-2 to TRBJ2-3; D gene unclear. The germline CDR1 and CDR2 sequences are SGHTA and FQGNSA. V was clipped by 2 bases and J by 1 base, with 13 bases between them. The CDR3 runs 16 residues. The CDR3 coding sequence is TGTGCCAGCAGCTTAAGAGCGCCACCGGGCACAGATACGCAGTATTTT. It codes for CASSLRAPPGTDTQYF.

This chain joins TRBV11-2 and TRBJ1-2, with D possibly TRBD1 on 5 matching bases. This CDR3 comprises 14 residues. Trimming took off 5 bases at V and 10 bases at J, with 20 bases between the two ends. Germline V gene lookup returns CDR1 SGHAT and CDR2 FQNNGV. This CDR3 reads CASSPERRGINYTF. The CDR3 nucleotides are TGTGCCAGCAGCCCTGAAAGAAGGGGCATAAACTACACCTTC.

J is TRBJ1-4 and V is TRBV6-5; the match to TRBD1 covers 7 bases. V lost 5 bases to trimming and J lost 5 bases; unmatched junction nucleotides: 5. This CDR3 is built from 14 residues. Per germline, CDR1 MNHEY and CDR2 SVGAGI. CDR3 in DNA: TGTGCCAGCAGTAACAGGGGTGCCAATGAAAAACTGTTTTTT. Its translation is CASSNRGANEKLFF.

The chain joins TRBV27 to TRBJ1-4, with 7 bases that match TRBD1. Germline values: CDR1 MNHEY, CDR2 SMNVEV (reference sequence). The CDR3 length is 15 residues. V lost 5 bases and J lost 2; bases outside the gene matches: 5. The CDR3 is CASSRTTGTNEKLFF. CDR3 DNA sequence: TGTGCCAGCAGTCGGACGACAGGGACTAATGAAAAACTGTTTTTT.

The genes are TRBV28 and TRBJ1-6; D call uncertain. This CDR3 region has 13 residues. V lost 7 bases and J lost 2, with 6 bases in between. Germline V gene lookup returns CDR1 MDHEN and CDR2 SYDVKM. CDR3 bases: TGTGCCAGCACGGGGACCTATAATTCACCCCTCCACTTT. Translated: CASTGTYNSPLHF.

CDR3 protein: CASSVRQGTIYF. The CDR3 coding sequence is TGTGCCAGCAGCGTCCGACAGGGAACCATATATTTT. This rearrangement joins TRBV9 to TRBJ1-3, with TRBD1 matching 7 bases. Germline V gives CDR1 SGDLS, CDR2 YYNGEE. The ends lost 2 bases at V and 10 bases at J; junction bases unmatched: 3. The CDR3 contains 12 residues.

V and J are TRBV6-4 and TRBJ1-1, with TRBD1 matching over 7 bases. The V segment lost 6 bases and the J segment 1 base; nucleotides outside the gene matches: 5. The CDR3 spans 14 residues. Per germline, CDR1 MRHNA and CDR2 SNTAGT. This CDR3 is CASRGQAENTEAFF. The CDR3, as DNA: TGTGCCAGCAGAGGACAGGCAGAGAACACTGAAGCTTTCTTT.

V is TRBV15 and J is TRBJ1-1; 12 bases agree with TRBD1. V lost 1 base and J lost 11; bases outside the gene matches: 8. Germline CDR1 and CDR2: LNHNV and YYDKDF (reference sequence). The CDR3 sequence is 15 residues long. The chain's CDR3 is CATSRAGQGARIAFF. For the CDR3, the DNA is TGTGCCACCAGCAGAGCGGGACAGGGGGCGCGTATCGCTTTCTTT.

The rearrangement uses TRBV28 and TRBJ2-3, with 7 bases fitting TRBD2. Looked up from germline, CDR1 is MDHEN and CDR2 is SYDVKM. Trimming cost V 10 bases and J 1 base; bases outside gene matches: 2. This CDR3 has 12 residues. CDR3 amino acids: CATTSGTDTQYF. CDR3 DNA sequence: TGTGCCACCACTAGCGGCACAGATACGCAGTATTTT.

This chain uses TRBV10-1 with TRBJ2-7; the match to TRBD1 covers 9 bases. Trimming cost V 2 bases and J 3 bases; bases outside gene matches: 5. Germline-derived CDR1 and CDR2 are WNHNN and SYGVQD (reference sequence). The CDR3 spans 15 residues. Here the CDR3 DNA reads TGCGCCAGCAGTGAGCGGGACAGGGCGGACTACGAGCAGTACTTC. Its translation: CASSERDRADYEQYF.

The chain combines TRBV9 with TRBJ2-7; D is unclear. CDR1 and CDR2 (germline): SGDLS, YYNGEE. V shed 2 bases and J shed 2 bases, with 8 bases lying between them. The CDR3 spans 13 residues. The CDR3 DNA is TGTGCCAGCAGCGTGGGTGACACCTACGAGCAGTACTTC. It encodes CASSVGDTYEQYF.

The chain links TRBV5-1 to TRBJ2-6; 7 bases align to TRBD1. V was clipped by 0 bases and J by 0 bases; unmatched bases: 3. The CDR3 runs to 17 residues. Germline V gives CDR1 SGHRS, CDR2 YFSETQ. In DNA, the CDR3 is TGCGCCAGCAGCTTGGGGACAGGAAGCTCTGGGGCCAACGTCCTGACTTTC. The encoded protein is CASSLGTGSSGANVLTF. Combining the CDR3 with reference TRBV5-1 and TRBJ2-6 gives the whole variable domain KAGVTQTPRYLIKTRGQQVTLSCSPISGHRSVSWYQQTPGQGLQFLFEYFSETQRNKGNFPGRFSGRQFSNSRSEMNVSTLELGDSALYLCASSLGTGSSGANVLTFGAGSRLTVL.

The rearrangement uses TRBV9 and TRBJ1-2; the match to TRBD1 covers 8 bases. Per the germline V gene, CDR1 is SGDLS and CDR2 is YYNGEE. With 3 bases clipped from V and 1 base from J, the junction kept 17 bases outside the gene matches. The CDR3 consists of 19 residues. The CDR3 loop reads CASSGSWVGTGGDNYGYTF. The CDR3 DNA is TGTGCCAGCAGCGGGTCGTGGGTGGGGACAGGAGGCGATAACTATGGCTACACCTTC.

The genes are TRBV5-8 and TRBJ2-1; D gene unclear. CDR3 length equals 14 residues. CDR1 and CDR2 from the germline V gene are SGHTS and YDEGEE. V was shortened by 3 bases and J by 6 bases, with 13 bases between the two germline ends. The CDR3 DNA reads TGTGCCAGCAGCTCGACCAGTCCAGGCAATGAGCAGTTCTTC. It encodes CASSSTSPGNEQFF. The whole variable domain, filled in from reference TRBV5-8 and TRBJ2-1, reads EAGVTQSPTHLIKTRGQQATLRCSPISGHTSVYWYQQALGLGLQFLLWYDEGEERNRGNFPPRFSGRQFPNYSSELNVNALELEDSALYLCASSSTSPGNEQFFGPGTRLTVL.

V usage is TRBV5-1 and J usage is TRBJ1-2; TRBD1 aligns across 7 bases. V gave up 4 bases and J gave up 4 bases; unmatched junction bases: 4. The V gene's germline CDR1 is SGHRS and CDR2 YFSETQ. This CDR3 is built from 13 residues. The CDR3 reads CASSLGTAYGYTF. CDR3 coding DNA: TGCGCCAGCAGCCTTGGGACAGCCTATGGCTACACCTTC. The full variable domain, in which reference TRBV5-1 and TRBJ1-2 provide the parts outside the CDR3, is KAGVTQTPRYLIKTRGQQVTLSCSPISGHRSVSWYQQTPGQGLQFLFEYFSETQRNKGNFPGRFSGRQFSNSRSEMNVSTLELGDSALYLCASSLGTAYGYTFGSGTRLTVV.

This rearrangement joins TRBV10-2 to TRBJ2-7; 10 bases fit TRBD1. Germline trimming cut 7 bases from V and 6 bases from J; bases unmatched to any gene: 12. The CDR3 runs to 15 residues. From germline, CDR1 is WSHSY and CDR2 SAAADI. CDR3 region: CASTGDRGSLGEQYF. The CDR3 region has the DNA TGCGCCAGCACCGGGGACAGGGGATCACTAGGCGAGCAGTACTTC.